This T cell receptor (beta chain) was retrieved from a study of T cell responses to AZD1222 COVID-19 vaccine. The CDR3 has 14 amino acids. Unmatched junction bases numbered 4, after V lost 4 bases and J lost 1 base. Germline V CDR1 and CDR2: SGHRS, YFSETQ. TCRdb's table, derived via immunoSEQ multiplex PCR, lists solely in-frame clones and lacks some. Counted here are roughly 80,000 clones, 90% to 95% occurring once; the ten biggest clones make up about 5.2%. This clone was counted between two and nine times. The receptor comes from an adult in good health. The V call is TRBV5-1, the J call TRBJ2-5, with 7 bases identical to TRBD1. Sequences were derived from peripheral blood, sampled on day 0 of AZD1222 vaccination. CDR3 region: CASSRDSTQETQYF. CDR3 nucleotides: TGCGCCAGCAGCCGGGACAGTACCCAAGAGACCCAGTACTTC.